Following are 5 T cell receptor beta chains from one sample sequenced in a study of OX40 agonist ivuxolimab in advanced cancers. Only in-frame clones appear in the TCRdb table, and some are missing; sequencing was by immunoSEQ multiplex PCR. Of roughly 65,000 clones listed, around 86% are singletons. Specimen: CD4+ or CD8+ T cells sorted from blood, collected in a trial of the OX40 agonist ivuxolimab. These receptors were obtained from an adult with an advanced solid tumor such as melanoma, head and neck, liver or kidney cancer.

The rearrangement joins TRBV6-5 to TRBJ1-2; maybe TRBD1 (6 bases). Germline V lookup: CDR1 MNHEY, CDR2 SVGAGI. Trimming pared 6 bases from V and 7 bases from J, leaving 15 bases between. The CDR3 length is 13 residues. As DNA, the CDR3 is TGTGCCAGCAGGCCGACAGGCCTGAGTGGCTACACCTTC. This encodes CASRPTGLSGYTF.

This chain joins TRBV2 and TRBJ2-7; TRBD1 matches at 10 bases. V trimming: 6 bases; J trimming: 1 base; junction bases outside the gene matches: 6. The CDR3 has 15 residues. In germline, CDR1 is SNHLY, CDR2 FYNNEI. The CDR3 here is CASSNGQGVSYEQYF. The CDR3, as DNA: TGTGCCAGCAGCAACGGACAGGGGGTTTCCTACGAGCAGTACTTC.

This clone was observed a handful of times. This chain links TRBV7-9 with TRBJ1-6; D uncertain. V lost 4 bases, J lost 9 bases, and 13 bases lay in between. The CDR3 is made up of 14 amino acids. The V gene's germline CDR1 is SEHNR and CDR2 FQNEAQ (reference sequence). CDR3 coding DNA: TGTGCCAGCAGCTCCGAGACACCGGGTTCACCCCTCCACTTT. Encoded protein: CASSSETPGSPLHF.

CDR3 loop: CASTSPTVKNTEAFF. In DNA form, the CDR3 reads TGTGCCAGTACATCCCCTACAGTCAAGAACACTGAAGCTTTCTTT. The chain joins TRBV19 to TRBJ1-1; no firm D call. V was cut by 7 bases and J by 1 base, with 16 bases left in between. This CDR3 comprises 15 residues. Germline values: CDR1 LNHDA, CDR2 SQIVND (reference sequence). The full variable domain, in which reference TRBV19 and TRBJ1-1 provide the parts outside the CDR3, is DGGITQSPKYLFRKEGQNVTLSCEQNLNHDAMYWYRQDPGQGLRLIYYSQIVNDFQKGDIAEGYSVSREKKESFPLTVTSAQKNPTAFYLCASTSPTVKNTEAFFGQGTRLTVV.

This chain uses TRBV28 with TRBJ2-5; TRBD1 might be the D (6 bases). Germline V lookup: CDR1 MDHEN, CDR2 SYDVKM. Trimming shortened V by 11 bases and J by 5 bases, and 21 bases separated the two germline ends. The CDR3 is 14 residues long. The CDR3 DNA follows: TGTGCCGCGGGCCGACAGGCGTTGAGGGAGACCCAGTACTTC. This encodes CAAGRQALRETQYF.